The rows below give T cell receptor beta chains drawn from one sample of a study of shared clonotypes between healthy human individuals. Using immunoSEQ multiplex PCR, the repertoire was profiled, and TCRdb retains in-frame clones only, with some absent. The data contain a few million clones, more than 90% of them seen just once; the ten biggest clones take up over 0.12%. The material sequenced was naive CD4+ T cells sorted from blood. Source of these receptors: a man younger than 35 in good health. The CDR3 runs from the conserved cysteine through the conserved F or W. A D gene is named only where the DNA matches it firmly. Some rows mark clone size as missing; the rest say once, few, many or name a class of expanded clone.

j_gene: TRBJ2-2; abundance: -; d_gene: -; v_gene: TRBV30; CDR3nt: TGTGCCTGGAGCCTCAACACCGGGGAGCTGTTTTTT; CDR3aa: CAWSLNTGELFF
j_gene: TRBJ2-6; abundance: -; d_gene: -; v_gene: TRBV7-9; CDR3nt: TGTGCCAGCAGCTTAGCGCAGGGATGGGGTTCTGGGGCCAACGTCCTGACTTTC; CDR3aa: CASSLAQGWGSGANVLTF
j_gene: TRBJ2-3; abundance: -; d_gene: TRBD2; v_gene: TRBV18; CDR3nt: TGTGCCAGCTCACCCCTGGGACTAGCGCTTAGCACAGATACGCAGTATTTT; CDR3aa: CASSPLGLALSTDTQYF
j_gene: TRBJ2-1; abundance: once; d_gene: TRBD2; v_gene: TRBV4-2; CDR3nt: TGTGCCAGCAGCCAAGAGCTAGCGGGGTACAATGAGCAGTTCTTC; CDR3aa: CASSQELAGYNEQFF
j_gene: TRBJ1-6; abundance: few; d_gene: -; v_gene: TRBV19; CDR3nt: TGTGCCAGTAGTCCCGGGACCGGTAATTCACCCCTCCACTTT; CDR3aa: CASSPGTGNSPLHF
j_gene: TRBJ1-5; abundance: -; d_gene: -; v_gene: TRBV28; CDR3nt: TGTGCCAGCAGTTTGGGGCCATGGGGCAATCAGCCCCAGCATTTT; CDR3aa: CASSLGPWGNQPQHF
j_gene: TRBJ1-5; abundance: -; d_gene: -; v_gene: TRBV23-1; CDR3nt: TGCGCCAGCAGTCAATCTAAACCCGAACGCAATCAGCCCCAGCATTTT; CDR3aa: CASSQSKPERNQPQHF
j_gene: TRBJ1-2; abundance: -; d_gene: TRBD1; v_gene: TRBV28; CDR3nt: TGTGCCAGCAGCGAGACAGGGCACTATGGCTACACCTTC; CDR3aa: CASSETGHYGYTF
j_gene: TRBJ1-2; abundance: -; d_gene: TRBD1; v_gene: TRBV5-4; CDR3nt: TGTGCCAGCAGCACTGCAGGACAGGGGCCTAACTATGGCTACACCTTC; CDR3aa: CASSTAGQGPNYGYTF
j_gene: TRBJ2-3; abundance: -; d_gene: -; v_gene: TRBV7-2; CDR3nt: TGTGCCAGCAGCTTAGAGAGGGCATCAGATACGCAGTATTTT; CDR3aa: CASSLERASDTQYF
j_gene: TRBJ2-3; abundance: once; d_gene: -; v_gene: TRBV5-1; CDR3nt: TGCGCCAGCAGCCCGGACAGTTTGCGCACAGATACGCAGTATTTT; CDR3aa: CASSPDSLRTDTQYF
j_gene: TRBJ1-6; abundance: -; d_gene: -; v_gene: TRBV5-1; CDR3nt: TGCGCCAGCAGAATAAGCTCCTATAATTCACCCCTCCACTTT; CDR3aa: CASRISSYNSPLHF
j_gene: TRBJ2-2; abundance: -; d_gene: -; v_gene: TRBV28; CDR3nt: TGTGCCAGCAGTTTAGGGGGGACCCGGAACACCGGGGAGCTGTTTTTT; CDR3aa: CASSLGGTRNTGELFF
j_gene: TRBJ1-2; abundance: -; d_gene: -; v_gene: TRBV10-2; CDR3nt: TGCGCCAGCAGCGCGGACAGAAATGGCTACACCTTC; CDR3aa: CASSADRNGYTF
j_gene: TRBJ1-4; abundance: -; d_gene: TRBD1; v_gene: TRBV5-1; CDR3nt: TGCGCCAGCAGCTCGAGACAGGGCTTGAATGAAAAACTGTTTTTT; CDR3aa: CASSSRQGLNEKLFF
j_gene: TRBJ1-2; abundance: -; d_gene: -; v_gene: TRBV6-5; CDR3nt: TGTGCCAGCAGTTACTCTAAGGGCGTAGCTAACTATGGCTACACCTTC; CDR3aa: CASSYSKGVANYGYTF
j_gene: TRBJ2-5; abundance: -; d_gene: -; v_gene: TRBV5-5; CDR3nt: TGTGCCAGCAGCCGCTTGGCCCCTCTACTACAAGAGACCCAGTACTTC; CDR3aa: CASSRLAPLLQETQYF
j_gene: TRBJ1-6; abundance: -; d_gene: TRBD1; v_gene: TRBV5-1; CDR3nt: TGCGCCAGCAGCTCACAGGGGCCCCCCAATTCACCCCTCCACTTT; CDR3aa: CASSSQGPPNSPLHF
j_gene: TRBJ1-4; abundance: -; d_gene: TRBD1; v_gene: TRBV30; CDR3nt: TGTGCCTGGAGTTCACAGGGGGCCGGTGAAAAACTGTTTTTT; CDR3aa: CAWSSQGAGEKLFF
j_gene: TRBJ2-3; abundance: -; d_gene: -; v_gene: TRBV11-2; CDR3nt: TGTGCCAGCAGCTTGGGCAGAGGCACAGATACGCAGTATTTT; CDR3aa: CASSLGRGTDTQYF